The rows below give T cell receptor beta chains drawn from one sample of a study of siplizumab effects on memory and regulatory T cells. Here immunoSEQ multiplex PCR was the method, and the copy in TCRdb shows in-frame clones only, minus some. The table has about 72,000 clones, more than 80% seen once. Sequenced material: CD8+ T cells sorted from blood. These receptors were taken from a human donor in good health. Each CDR3 is given with its conserved first and last residue. A D gene is named only where the DNA matches it firmly.

j_gene	v_gene	d_gene	CDR3aa	CDR3nt
TRBJ2-7	TRBV2	NA	CASMLTGPQGSYYEQYF	TGTGCCAGCATGTTGACAGGTCCTCAGGGGAGCTACTACGAGCAGTACTTC
TRBJ1-4	TRBV12-5	NA	CASGLALPDRFNEKLFF	TGTGCTAGTGGTTTGGCCTTACCCGACAGGTTCAATGAAAAACTGTTTTTT
TRBJ2-1	TRBV10-3	NA	CAISAGTFVTNEQFF	TGTGCCATCAGTGCGGGGACCTTTGTGACCAATGAGCAGTTCTTC
TRBJ1-2	TRBV7-6	NA	CASSFSPGYGYTF	TGTGCCAGCAGCTTTTCCCCAGGCTATGGCTACACCTTC
TRBJ2-2	TRBV18	NA	CASSPPTGNTGELFF	TGTGCCAGCTCACCACCGACGGGGAACACCGGGGAGCTGTTTTTT
TRBJ2-1	TRBV7-7	NA	CASSLTRGPYNEQFF	TGTGCCAGCAGCTTAACCCGGGGGCCTTACAATGAGCAGTTCTTC
TRBJ1-1	TRBV5-6	TRBD1	CASSFWDREDTEAFF	TGTGCCAGCAGCTTTTGGGACAGGGAGGACACTGAAGCTTTCTTT
TRBJ1-1	TRBV28	NA	CASSTDANTEAFF	TGTGCCAGCAGTACCGACGCGAACACTGAAGCTTTCTTT
TRBJ1-2	TRBV6-1	NA	CASDGLVYGYTF	TGTGCCAGCGACGGGCTTGTCTATGGCTACACCTTC
TRBJ2-4	TRBV29-1	NA	CSAYLTGIIQYF	TGCAGCGCATACCTCACAGGGATCATTCAGTACTTC
TRBJ2-7	TRBV9	TRBD2	CASSAGLGTGEQYF	TGTGCCAGCAGCGCGGGACTAGGAACCGGCGAGCAGTACTTC